This T cell receptor beta chain was sequenced in a study of prognosis after radiotherapy for stage I lung cancer. As for the study in general: Stage I non-small cell lung cancer patients were enrolled between April 2018 and early 2019. Findings and limits, study-wide: After stereotactic body radiation therapy, patients with later distant metastases showed lower Shannon entropy.

This clonotype occurred many times. Its target is unknown. At one end the junction does not follow the germline gene, possibly because of a read error. Two-round multiplex PCR amplified TCR beta CDR3 from genomic DNA. During first-round PCR, primers specific to each TRBV and TRBJ gene were used. Each CDR3 protein is one row after TCRdb ran MiXCR on the multiplex PCR reads. The sample has some 15,000 distinct CDR3 sequences; approximately 15% are singletons. Germline CDR1 SSHAT, CDR2 FNYEAQ (reference sequence). The CDR3 contains 18 residues. The clonotype originates from a donor over 45 with non-small cell lung cancer. The genes are TRBV7-7 and TRBJ2-5, with D possibly matching TRBD2 (6 bases). The input for sequencing was PBMCs, taken before or after stereotactic body radiation therapy (not recorded which). In DNA, the CDR3 is TGTGCTAGCAGCTCCAAGCCGCCCAGCGGGTACTCCCAAGAGACCCAGTACTTC. Translating it yields CASSSKPPSGYSQETQYF.